This TCR beta chain was recovered during a study of OX40 agonist ivuxolimab in advanced cancers. Whole-study context: Treatment of patients was with ivuxolimab, an agonistic anti-OX40 (CD134) antibody. Dose-escalation patients were diagnosed with hepatocellular carcinoma, melanoma, renal cell cancer or head and neck cancer.

Only in-frame clones appear in the TCRdb table, and some are missing; sequencing was by immunoSEQ multiplex PCR. The sample gives around 140,000 clones, about nine tenths of which show up once; 1.1% is in the top ten. CDR3 length: 13 residues. Germline V gene data show CDR1 as MDHEN and CDR2 as SYDVKM. V lost 2 bases and J 3 bases, leaving 7 bases between the germline ends. This receptor was taken from an adult with an advanced solid tumor such as melanoma, head and neck, liver or kidney cancer. This chain connects TRBV28 to TRBJ1-1, with D possibly being TRBD1 (5 bases). Here the sequenced sample was CD4+ or CD8+ T cells sorted from blood, taken in a trial of the OX40 agonist ivuxolimab. CDR3 sequence: CASSLGHDTEAFF. The DNA for the CDR3 is TGTGCCAGCAGTTTAGGACACGACACTGAAGCTTTCTTT.